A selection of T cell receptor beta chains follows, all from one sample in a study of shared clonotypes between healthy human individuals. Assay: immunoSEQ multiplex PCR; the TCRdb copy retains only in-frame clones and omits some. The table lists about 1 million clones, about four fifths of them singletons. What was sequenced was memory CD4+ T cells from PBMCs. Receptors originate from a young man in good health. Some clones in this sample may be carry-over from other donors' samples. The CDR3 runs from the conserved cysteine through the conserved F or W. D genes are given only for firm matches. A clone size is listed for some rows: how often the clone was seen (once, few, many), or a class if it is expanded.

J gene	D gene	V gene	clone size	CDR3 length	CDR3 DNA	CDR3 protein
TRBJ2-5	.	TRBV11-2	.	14	TGTGCCAGCAGTTCGTGGGGGGCTCTCGAGACCCAGTACTTC	CASSSWGALETQYF
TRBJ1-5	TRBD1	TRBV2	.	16	TGTGCCAGCAGGGACAGGGAGGAGTTCGGCAATCAGCCCCAGCATTTT	CASRDREEFGNQPQHF
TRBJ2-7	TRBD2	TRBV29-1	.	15	TGCAGCGTTGAGGTGACTAGCGGGGGACCCTACGAGCAGTACTTC	CSVEVTSGGPYEQYF
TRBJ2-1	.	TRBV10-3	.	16	TGTGCCATCAGTGAAGGGTCGTCTAGGGCCAACAATGAGCAGTTCTTC	CAISEGSSRANNEQFF
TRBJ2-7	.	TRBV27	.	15	TGTGCCAGCAGTCCTGTGGCTCGTGAAGGTTACGAGCAGTACTTC	CASSPVAREGYEQYF
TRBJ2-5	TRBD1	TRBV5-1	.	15	TGCGCCAGCAGCCCTTCGAGGACAGGGCTAGAGACCCAGTACTTC	CASSPSRTGLETQYF
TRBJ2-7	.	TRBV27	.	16	TGTGCCAGCAGTTTAACCGCGACCGGGTTTTCTTACGAGCAGTACTTC	CASSLTATGFSYEQYF
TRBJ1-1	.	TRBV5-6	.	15	TGTGCCAGCAGCCGCCTGGACAGTTTGAACACTGAAGCTTTCTTT	CASSRLDSLNTEAFF
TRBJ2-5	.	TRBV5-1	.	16	TGCGCCAGCAGCCCCCTCGGGTCAGGCCGGAGGGAAACCCAGTACTTC	CASSPLGSGRRETQYF
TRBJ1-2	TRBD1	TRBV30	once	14	TGTGCCGCATCCGGGGCAGGGGGCAGCTATGGCTACACCTTC	CAASGAGGSYGYTF
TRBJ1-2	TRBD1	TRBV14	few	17	TGTGCCAGCAGCCCCCGGGACAGCCTCACTTATAACTATGGCTACACCTTC	CASSPRDSLTYNYGYTF
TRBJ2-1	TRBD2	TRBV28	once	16	TGTGCCAGCAGCCCCGGGGGGAGCGGGGGGTACAATGAGCAGTTCTTC	CASSPGGSGGYNEQFF
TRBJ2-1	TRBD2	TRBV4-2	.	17	TGTGCCAGCAGCCAAGGACTAGCGGGAGGGCCGTCCAATGAGCAGTTCTTC	CASSQGLAGGPSNEQFF
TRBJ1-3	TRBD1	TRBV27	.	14	TGTGCCAGCAGGACAGGGGCAGCTGGAAACACCATATATTTT	CASRTGAAGNTIYF
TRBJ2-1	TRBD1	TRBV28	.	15	TGTGCCAGCAGTTCGACAGGGAATTCCTACAATGAGCAGTTCTTC	CASSSTGNSYNEQFF
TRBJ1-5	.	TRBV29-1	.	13	TGCAGCGTTCAAGGACAGCCCAATCAGCCCCAGCATTTT	CSVQGQPNQPQHF
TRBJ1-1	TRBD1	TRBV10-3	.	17	TGTGCCATCAGTGAGGTCGTCGGGACAGGGGTTGGCACTGAAGCTTTCTTT	CAISEVVGTGVGTEAFF
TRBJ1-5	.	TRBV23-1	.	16	TGCGCCAGCAGTCAATTCCCAATTTACAGCAATCAGCCCCAGCATTTT	CASSQFPIYSNQPQHF
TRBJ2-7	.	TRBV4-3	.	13	TGCGCCAGCAGCCAAGGGACAACCTACGAGCAGTACTTC	CASSQGTTYEQYF
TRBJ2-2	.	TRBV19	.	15	TGTGCCAGTATGGGGGGTGTAGGGGACACCGGGGAGCTGTTTTTT	CASMGGVGDTGELFF
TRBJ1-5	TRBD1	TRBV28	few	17	TGTGCCAGCAGTTTGGGACAGGGGAGGGGTATGGATCAGCCCCAGCATTTT	CASSLGQGRGMDQPQHF
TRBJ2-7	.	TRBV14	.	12	TGTGCCAGCGGCATACAACCGGCCGAGCAGTACTTC	CASGIQPAEQYF
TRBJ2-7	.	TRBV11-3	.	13	TGTGCCAGCAGCTTCAGCTCCCTTGGGGAGCAGTACTTC	CASSFSSLGEQYF
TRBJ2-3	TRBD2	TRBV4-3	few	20	TGCGCCAGCAGCCGGAAACTTGAGGGACTAGCGGGAGACTGGGCAGATACGCAGTATTTT	CASSRKLEGLAGDWADTQYF
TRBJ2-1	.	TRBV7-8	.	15	TGTGCCAGCAGCTTACGCCGGGTACCTAACAATGAGCAGTTCTTC	CASSLRRVPNNEQFF
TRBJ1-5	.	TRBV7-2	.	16	TGTGCCAGCAGCTTAGAAGGGGCCGTGGGTAATCAGCCCCAGCATTTT	CASSLEGAVGNQPQHF
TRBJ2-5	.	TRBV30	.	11	TGTGCCGACCGGGACTCTAATTTCCAGTACTTC	CADRDSNFQYF
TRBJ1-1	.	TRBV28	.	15	TGTGCCAGCAGTTTATCGGGCCCGTTTAACACTGAAGCTTTCTTT	CASSLSGPFNTEAFF
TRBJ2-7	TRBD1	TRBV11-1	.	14	TGTGCCAGCAGCTTAGGGACAGGGTCTTACGAGCAGTACTTC	CASSLGTGSYEQYF
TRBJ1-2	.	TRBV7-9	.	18	TGTGCCAGCAGCTTAGCAGCCCGGTCCGCTGGCTCGAACTATGGCTACACCTTC	CASSLAARSAGSNYGYTF
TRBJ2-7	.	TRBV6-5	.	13	TGTGCCCACGGGTACTCAAAGGCCTCCGAGCAGTACTTC	CAHGYSKASEQYF
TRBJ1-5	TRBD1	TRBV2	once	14	TGTGCCAGTTCCGGGACAGGACAGTATCAGCCCCAGCATTTT	CASSGTGQYQPQHF
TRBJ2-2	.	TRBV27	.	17	TGTGCCAGCAGTTTAACTGGGGTCGGGCGTAGAACCGGGGAGCTGTTTTTT	CASSLTGVGRRTGELFF
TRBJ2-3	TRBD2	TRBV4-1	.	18	TGCGCCAGCAGCCCGAGTCCACTAGCGGATGCTACCACAGATACGCAGTATTTT	CASSPSPLADATTDTQYF
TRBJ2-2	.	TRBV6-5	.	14	TGTGCCAGCTGCAAGGGGACTTTCACCGGGGAGCTGTTTTTT	CASCKGTFTGELFF
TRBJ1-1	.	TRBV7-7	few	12	TGTGCCAGCAGCTCCCGACAAACTGAAGCTTTCTTT	CASSSRQTEAFF
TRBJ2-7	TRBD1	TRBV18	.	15	TGTGCCAGCTCATCCCCCGGGACAGGGGGCCACGAGCAGTACTTC	CASSSPGTGGHEQYF
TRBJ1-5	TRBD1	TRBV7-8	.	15	TGTGCCAGCAGCTTAAGAGGGGCAGGGGGTCAGCCCCAGCATTTT	CASSLRGAGGQPQHF
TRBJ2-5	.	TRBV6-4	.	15	TGTGCCAGCAGTGACTCCGGCGGGACCCAAGAGACCCAGTACTTC	CASSDSGGTQETQYF
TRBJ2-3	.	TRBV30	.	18	TGTGCCTGGAAGGGTTTCGGAGGGCCGCTTTTCAGCACAGATACGCAGTATTTT	CAWKGFGGPLFSTDTQYF
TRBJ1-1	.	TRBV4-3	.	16	TGCGCCAGCAGCCAAGGGGAGGGGGAGATGAACACTGAAGCTTTCTTT	CASSQGEGEMNTEAFF
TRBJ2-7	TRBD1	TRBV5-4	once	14	TGTGCCAGCAGCCCCGGACAGGGGTTGCACGAGCAGTACTTC	CASSPGQGLHEQYF
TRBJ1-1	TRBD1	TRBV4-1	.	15	TGCGCCAGCAGCCATGGGGACAGGGTTGGTACTGAAGCTTTCTTT	CASSHGDRVGTEAFF
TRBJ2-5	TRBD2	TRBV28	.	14	TGTGCCAGCAACGGACTAGCGGGAGAAGAGACCCAGTACTTC	CASNGLAGEETQYF
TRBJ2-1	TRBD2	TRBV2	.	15	TGTGCCAGCAGCTTACTAGCGGGAGCATACAATGAGCAGTTCTTC	CASSLLAGAYNEQFF
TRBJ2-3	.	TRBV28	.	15	TGTGCCAGCAGTTTAAGGCTACTTAGCACAGATACGCAGTATTTT	CASSLRLLSTDTQYF
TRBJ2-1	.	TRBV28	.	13	TGTGCCAGCAGTTTTATCCCAGCTCATGAGCAGTTCTTC	CASSFIPAHEQFF
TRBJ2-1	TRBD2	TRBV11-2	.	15	TGTGCCAGCAGAACAGCGGGAGGCCATTTCAATGAGCAGTTCTTC	CASRTAGGHFNEQFF
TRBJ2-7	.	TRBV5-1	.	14	TGCGCCAGCACCGCATCAGGGGACTCCTACGAGCAGTACTTC	CASTASGDSYEQYF
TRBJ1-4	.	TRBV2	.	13	TGTGCCAGCAGTGGCAGATTAAATGAAAAACTGTTTTTT	CASSGRLNEKLFF
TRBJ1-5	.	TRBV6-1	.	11	TGTGCCAGCAGTGAATTTCAGCCCCAGCATTTT	CASSEFQPQHF
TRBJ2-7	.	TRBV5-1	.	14	TGCGCCAGCAGCTCGTCCGGGTCCTCCTACGAGCAGTACTTC	CASSSSGSSYEQYF
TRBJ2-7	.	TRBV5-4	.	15	TGTGCCAGCAGCCGATCGGGACAAAGCTCCTACGAGCAGTACTTC	CASSRSGQSSYEQYF
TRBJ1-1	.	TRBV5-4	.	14	TGTGCCAGCAGCCTCACACAGACGAACACTGAAGCTTTCTTT	CASSLTQTNTEAFF
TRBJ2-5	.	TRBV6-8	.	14	TGTGCCAGACCCGGAGGAGGGCGGGTTGAGACCCAGTACTTC	CARPGGGRVETQYF
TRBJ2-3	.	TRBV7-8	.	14	TGTGCCAGCAGCACACGACTGACATCAGATACGCAGTATTTT	CASSTRLTSDTQYF
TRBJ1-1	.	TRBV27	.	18	TGTGCCAGCAGTTTTCGTCTCTTGGATCTGCGGAGGAACACTGAAGCTTTCTTT	CASSFRLLDLRRNTEAFF